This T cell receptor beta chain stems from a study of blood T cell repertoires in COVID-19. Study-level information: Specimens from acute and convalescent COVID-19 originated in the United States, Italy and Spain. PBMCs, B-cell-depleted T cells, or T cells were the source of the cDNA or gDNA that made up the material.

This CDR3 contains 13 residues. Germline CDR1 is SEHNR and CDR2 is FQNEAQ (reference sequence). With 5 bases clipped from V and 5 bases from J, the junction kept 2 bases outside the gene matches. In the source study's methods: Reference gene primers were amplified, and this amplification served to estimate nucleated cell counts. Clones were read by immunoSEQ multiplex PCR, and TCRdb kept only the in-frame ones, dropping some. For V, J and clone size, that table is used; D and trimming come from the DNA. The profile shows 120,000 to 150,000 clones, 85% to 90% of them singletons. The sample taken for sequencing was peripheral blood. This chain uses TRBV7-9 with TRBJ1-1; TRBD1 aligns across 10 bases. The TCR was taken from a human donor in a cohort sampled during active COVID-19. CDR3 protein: CASSGTGVTEAFF. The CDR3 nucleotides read TGTGCCAGCAGCGGGACAGGGGTTACTGAAGCTTTCTTT.